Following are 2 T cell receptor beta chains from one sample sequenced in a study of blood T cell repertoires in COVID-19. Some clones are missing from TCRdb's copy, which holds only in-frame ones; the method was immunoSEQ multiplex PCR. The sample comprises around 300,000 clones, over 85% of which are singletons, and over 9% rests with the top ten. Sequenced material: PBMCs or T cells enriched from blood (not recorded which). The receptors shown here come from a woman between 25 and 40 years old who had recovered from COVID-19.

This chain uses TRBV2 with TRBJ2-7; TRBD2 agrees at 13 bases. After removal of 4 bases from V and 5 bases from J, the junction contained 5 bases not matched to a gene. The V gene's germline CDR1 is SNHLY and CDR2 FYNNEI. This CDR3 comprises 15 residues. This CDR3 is CASSGTSGRFNEQYF. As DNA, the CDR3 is TGTGCCAGCAGTGGGACTAGCGGGAGATTCAACGAGCAGTACTTC.

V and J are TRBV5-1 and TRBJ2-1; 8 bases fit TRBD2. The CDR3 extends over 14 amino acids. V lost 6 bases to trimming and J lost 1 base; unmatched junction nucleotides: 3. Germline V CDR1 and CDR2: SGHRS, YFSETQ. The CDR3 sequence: CASKAGESYNEQFF. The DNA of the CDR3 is TGCGCCAGCAAAGCGGGAGAATCCTACAATGAGCAGTTCTTC.